Listed below are T cell receptor beta chains from one sample, sequenced in a study of regulatory T cells in long-lasting Graves disease. TCRdb re-derived calls from the multiplex PCR reads in MiXCR, one entry per CDR3 protein. The table records 350,000 to 450,000 distinct CDR3 sequences, roughly 20% of them present only once. The source was peripheral blood mononuclear cells (PBMCs), collected when the disease was refractory, from a patient treated with antithyroid drugs. The receptor source for this set is a woman in her thirties or forties with Graves disease. CDR3s include the opening cysteine and the closing phenylalanine or tryptophan. A D gene is named only where the DNA matches it firmly. Clone size is not always given. Where it is, it says once, few, many or a class for expanded clones.

j_call,v_call,d_call,clone_size,cdr3_nt,cdr3_aa
TRBJ2-7,TRBV6-1,TRBD2,many,TGTGCCAGCAGTCAAGATCGACTAGCGGGACTATTTTACTACGAGCAGTACTTC,CASSQDRLAGLFYYEQYF
TRBJ1-3,TRBV7-9,-,few,TGTGCCAGCAGACGGGAGCGCCCTGGAAACACCATATATTTT,CASRRERPGNTIYF
TRBJ2-2,TRBV28,TRBD2,-,TGTGCCAGCACAGGACTAGCGGGCGTCACCGGGGAGCTGTTTTTT,CASTGLAGVTGELFF
TRBJ1-5,TRBV5-1,-,few,TGCGCCAGCAGCTTGGCACCGGGGGGGAATCAGCCCCAGCATTTT,CASSLAPGGNQPQHF
TRBJ1-5,TRBV10-3,-,-,TGTGCCACCAGTGAGTCACGGGGGTCGTCCAATCAGCCCCAGCATTTT,CATSESRGSSNQPQHF
TRBJ2-7,TRBV2,-,many,TGTGCCAGCAGTGATACGAACAGGGACTACGAGCAGTACTTC,CASSDTNRDYEQYF
TRBJ1-2,TRBV6-1,-,-,TGTGCCAGCAGTGAACTGGCGATGATCTATGGCTACACCTTC,CASSELAMIYGYTF
TRBJ2-7,TRBV19,-,-,TGTGCGAAGGTTGTTAAGACTAGCTCCTACGAGCAGTACTTC,CAKVVKTSSYEQYF
TRBJ2-7,TRBV6-5,TRBD2,-,TGTGCCAGCAGTTACAAGGGATTCGGGACTAGCGGACCCTACGAGCAGTACTTC,CASSYKGFGTSGPYEQYF
TRBJ2-2,TRBV11-2,-,-,TGTGCCAGCAGCAGCTTCCGGGGCGAGACCGGGGAGCTGTTTTTT,CASSSFRGETGELFF
TRBJ1-5,TRBV20-1,-,-,TGCAGTGCTCCCGGGCTAGCCGGATCCCCTTCGCCCCAGCATTTT,CSAPGLAGSPSPQHF
TRBJ2-7,TRBV7-9,TRBD2,many,TGTGCCAGCAGCTTAGCGGGAGGGAGCTCCTACGAGCAGTACTTC,CASSLAGGSSYEQYF
TRBJ2-2,TRBV24-1,TRBD2,few,TGTGCCACCAGTGACTCCGGGACTAGCGCCACCGGGGAGCTGTTTTTT,CATSDSGTSATGELFF
TRBJ2-5,TRBV2,-,many,TGTGCCAGCAGTGAACCTCGGGTAGCGGTGATTGAGGAGACCCAGTACTTC,CASSEPRVAVIEETQYF